The 20 T cell receptor beta chains listed next were all sequenced from one sample in a study of cytomegalovirus exposure and HLA in healthy donors. This table comes from immunoSEQ multiplex PCR, and its TCRdb copy is limited to in-frame clones, with some not included. The data show about 140,000 clones, 94% seen once. Sequencing was done on a sample of PBMCs. The receptors derive from a man between 18 and 29 years old in good health and CMV-seropositive.

V gene TRBV19 combines with J gene TRBJ1-6, with D perhaps TRBD1 (5 bases). V was shortened by 3 bases and J by 7 bases, with 13 bases between the two germline ends. This CDR3 has 15 residues. Germline CDR1 reads LNHDA; CDR2 reads SQIVND (reference sequence). This chain's CDR3 is CASSISDAGNSPLHF. The CDR3 nucleotides are TGTGCCAGTAGTATCTCAGATGCAGGGAATTCACCCCTCCACTTT.

The chain is built from TRBV11-3 and TRBJ2-7; 11 bases are shared with TRBD2. Germline V gene lookup returns CDR1 SGHNT and CDR2 YENEEA. Trimming at V came to 4 bases and at J to 3 bases, leaving 5 bases not matched to a gene. CDR3 length equals 15 residues. CDR3 loop: CASSSRLAGGYEQYF. As DNA, the CDR3 is TGTGCCAGCAGCTCCCGGCTAGCGGGAGGCTACGAGCAGTACTTC.

J is TRBJ1-1 and V is TRBV7-9; D remains ambiguous. Trimming shortened V by 4 bases and J by 3 bases, and 15 bases separated the two germline ends. The CDR3 runs 15 residues. Germline CDR1 is SEHNR and CDR2 is FQNEAQ (reference sequence). The chain's CDR3 is CASSSYLGGDTEAFF. In DNA, the CDR3 is TGTGCCAGCAGCTCGTACCTTGGAGGAGACACTGAAGCTTTCTTT.

The V and J genes are TRBV7-6 and TRBJ1-2; 8 bases are a match to TRBD1. Per the germline V gene, CDR1 is SGHVS and CDR2 is FNYEAQ. This CDR3 contains 12 residues. Losses at the gene ends were 5 bases for V and 8 bases for J; bases not matched to a gene: 4. CDR3 bases: TGTGCCAGCAGCCAGGGACAGGAGGGCTACACCTTC. Amino acids: CASSQGQEGYTF.

This chain uses TRBV7-9 with TRBJ1-6, with 8 bases identical to TRBD1. The V gene's germline CDR1 is SEHNR and CDR2 FQNEAQ (reference sequence). This CDR3 contains 16 residues. Trimming took 5 bases from V and 10 from J; bases not matched to a gene: 13. For the CDR3, the DNA is TGTGCCAGCAGCCAAGGGGCCGGGACAGGCGTCTCACCCCTCCACTTT. As protein: CASSQGAGTGVSPLHF.

The chain recombines TRBV5-1 with TRBJ2-3, with 9 positions matching TRBD1. The length of the CDR3 is 16 residues. After removal of 3 bases from V and 2 bases from J, the junction contained 7 bases not matched to a gene. The germline CDR1 and CDR2 sequences are SGHRS and YFSETQ. CDR3 residues: CASSYRDRDSTDTQYF. In DNA form, the CDR3 reads TGCGCCAGCAGCTACCGGGACAGGGACTCCACAGATACGCAGTATTTT.

The V gene is TRBV4-1, the J gene TRBJ2-7, with 7 bases fitting TRBD2. V lost 1 base and J lost 6; bases outside the gene matches: 3. The CDR3 loop spans 13 amino acids. From germline, CDR1 is MGHRA and CDR2 YSYEKL. The CDR3 reads CASSQGEGGEQYF. For the CDR3, the DNA is TGCGCCAGCAGCCAAGGGGAGGGAGGCGAGCAGTACTTC.

V usage is TRBV19 and J usage is TRBJ2-3; TRBD2 aligns across 8 bases. Germline assignment: CDR1 LNHDA and CDR2 SQIVND (reference sequence). J was trimmed by 5 bases and V by 3 bases; bases with no gene match: 4. The CDR3 length is 14 residues. CDR3 nucleotides: TGTGCCAGTAGTATGACTAGCGAAAGAGATACGCAGTATTTT. This sequence encodes CASSMTSERDTQYF.

CDR3 amino acids: CASSLGGRANEQFF. CDR3 DNA sequence: TGCGCCAGCAGCTTGGGCGGGAGGGCCAATGAGCAGTTCTTC. The V gene is TRBV5-1, the J gene TRBJ2-1; TRBD2 agrees at 9 bases. This CDR3 is 14 amino acids long. Germline CDR1 and CDR2: SGHRS and YFSETQ. The ends lost 0 bases at V and 6 bases at J; junction bases unmatched: 1.

This chain joins TRBV11-3 and TRBJ1-1; 7 bases are a match to TRBD1. CDR1 SGHNT and CDR2 YENEEA come from the germline V gene. Trimming removed 4 bases from V and 1 base from J; junction bases left unmatched: 9. The CDR3 loop spans 16 amino acids. The CDR3 sequence is CASSSLQGLGNTEAFF. The CDR3 DNA is TGTGCCAGCAGCTCACTACAGGGGCTTGGGAACACTGAAGCTTTCTTT.

The V and J genes are TRBV5-5 and TRBJ1-5, with D unclear. Germline CDR1 reads SGHKS; CDR2 reads YYEKEE (reference sequence). The CDR3 is made up of 14 amino acids. V was shortened by 0 bases and J by 5 bases, with 9 bases between the two germline ends. In DNA, the CDR3 is TGTGCCAGCAGCTTGGACGGGATTTATCAGCCCCAGCATTTT. Translating it yields CASSLDGIYQPQHF. Based on the CDR3 plus reference TRBV5-5 and TRBJ1-5, the full variable domain is DAGVTQSPTHLIKTRGQQVTLRCSPISGHKSVSWYQQVLGQGPQFIFQYYEKEERGRGNFPDRFSARQFPNYSSELNVNALLLGDSALYLCASSLDGIYQPQHFGDGTRLSIL.

The chain combines TRBV2 with TRBJ2-7; 7 positions agree with TRBD2. Unmatched junction bases numbered 12, after V lost 6 bases and J lost 4 bases. Per germline, CDR1 SNHLY and CDR2 FYNNEI. This CDR3 comprises 15 residues. The CDR3, as DNA: TGTGCCAGCAGGTTAAGGGACTACGGGGGTTACGAGCAGTACTTC. Encoded protein: CASRLRDYGGYEQYF.

The V and J genes are TRBV15 and TRBJ2-5; 10 nucleotides agree with TRBD1. There are 15 residues in the CDR3. Germline assignment: CDR1 LNHNV and CDR2 YYDKDF (reference sequence). V was pared by 2 bases and J by 5 bases, with 5 bases of the junction left unmatched. CDR3 coding DNA: TGTGCCACCAGCAGATGGGACAGGGGCGAGGAGACCCAGTACTTC. The encoded protein is CATSRWDRGEETQYF.

V usage is TRBV5-1 and J usage is TRBJ2-5; 12 bases agree with TRBD2. The length of the CDR3 is 16 residues. V was pared by 4 bases and J by 2 bases, with 6 bases of the junction left unmatched. Germline V gene lookup returns CDR1 SGHRS and CDR2 YFSETQ. The CDR3 loop is CASSRGLAGRQETQYF. In DNA form, the CDR3 reads TGCGCCAGCAGCCGTGGACTAGCGGGAAGGCAAGAGACCCAGTACTTC.

This rearrangement joins TRBV11-2 to TRBJ2-1; D is possibly TRBD2 (6 bases). The V and J ends lost 4 bases and 3 bases respectively, with 22 bases between them. This CDR3 is 18 amino acids long. The germline V gene has CDR1 SGHAT and CDR2 FQNNGV. This CDR3 is CASSYSNRDGRVYNEQFF. The CDR3 nucleotides read TGTGCCAGCAGCTACTCGAACCGGGACGGGAGAGTCTACAATGAGCAGTTCTTC.

CDR3 protein: CASRSSGRAWETQYF. CDR3 bases: TGTGCCAGCAGATCTAGCGGGAGGGCCTGGGAGACCCAGTACTTC. The rearrangement links TRBV6-5 to TRBJ2-5; 12 nucleotides line up with TRBD2. The CDR3 is 15 residues long. J was trimmed by 5 bases and V by 6 bases; bases with no gene match: 7. Germline lookup yields CDR1 MNHEY and CDR2 SVGAGI.

This chain connects TRBV6-6 to TRBJ1-5, with D unclear. CDR1 MNHNY and CDR2 SVGAGI come from the germline V gene (reference sequence). The CDR3 sequence is 14 residues long. V was cut by 5 bases and J by 3 bases, with 11 bases left in between. In DNA form, the CDR3 reads TGTGCCAGCAGTAATTACAGTTTCAATCAGCCCCAGCATTTT. It is translated as CASSNYSFNQPQHF.

This chain joins TRBV11-2 and TRBJ2-7; no clear D. V was trimmed by 2 bases and J by 2 bases, leaving 7 bases between them. Looked up from germline, CDR1 is SGHAT and CDR2 is FQNNGV. The CDR3 length is 13 residues. The DNA for the CDR3 is TGTGCCAGCAGCTTAAACGGAGCCTACGAGCAGTACTTC. Amino acids: CASSLNGAYEQYF.

V is TRBV19 and J is TRBJ2-7, with D possibly being TRBD2 (6 bases). Germline CDR1 reads LNHDA; CDR2 reads SQIVND (reference sequence). The CDR3 spans 14 residues. The V and J ends lost 5 bases and 0 bases respectively, with 11 bases between them. CDR3 residues: CASSLTGLSYEQYF. The CDR3 DNA reads TGTGCCAGTAGTCTTACGGGACTCTCCTACGAGCAGTACTTC.

This clone was recorded only once. V usage is TRBV6-6 and J usage is TRBJ1-5; D possibly corresponds to TRBD1 (5 bases). Germline values: CDR1 MNHNY, CDR2 SVGAGI (reference sequence). V dropped 0 bases and J dropped 5 bases, with 14 bases sitting between them. The CDR3 sequence is 16 residues long. CDR3 sequence reads: CASSYSSGLGDQPQHF. CDR3 bases: TGTGCCAGCAGTTACTCGTCAGGGCTAGGGGATCAGCCCCAGCATTTT.